This T cell receptor (beta chain) was found in a study of CD8 T cells in Susac syndrome. For the study at large: Each patient with Susac syndrome, at the time of blood draw, was therapy-naive, on corticosteroids, or on intravenous immunoglobulin alone.

V lost 3 bases, J lost 4 bases, and 9 bases lay in between. The CDR3 totals 13 residues. Germline-derived CDR1 and CDR2 are SGHDN and FVKESK. As for this clonotype: Its antigen is not known.

Sequencing targeted TCR beta in blood CD8+ and CD4+ T cells. The study, taken as a whole, reports: Around 15 Susac-specific public clones were found in total CD8+ repertoires and roughly 5 in CD8+ TEMRA repertoires.

RNA totalling 0.5 to 1 ug underwent reverse transcription with random hexamers. immunoSEQ multiplex PCR amplified TCR beta CDR3 across 54 Vbeta, 13 Jbeta. TCRdb fed the immunoSEQ multiplex PCR reads into MiXCR, producing one record per CDR3 protein. The data show 65,000 to 95,000 distinct CDR3 sequences, approximately 95% seen once. The source material was CD8+ T cells from PBMCs. The clonotype comes from a human donor with Susac syndrome. The chain couples TRBV14 to TRBJ1-1, with D maybe TRBD1 (5 bases). This CDR3 is CASSHQGGTEAFF. In nucleotides, the CDR3 is TGTGCCAGCAGCCACCAGGGAGGCACTGAAGCTTTCTTT.